One sample yielded the 24 T cell receptor beta chains listed below, sequenced in a study of shared clonotypes between healthy human individuals. CD45RO negativity and positive selection for CCR7 defined naive CD8 cells, a population that excluded terminally differentiated effector memory CD45RA+ cells. The data were produced by immunoSEQ multiplex PCR, yet TCRdb's version contains in-frame clones alone and is incomplete. The sample carries around 2,100,000 clones, over 85% recorded once. Sequencing was carried out using naive CD8+ T cells sorted from blood. The source is a man younger than 35 in good health.

In its sample, this clone was seen a few times. J is TRBJ1-2 and V is TRBV11-2; possible D gene TRBD1, 6 bases. V dropped 1 base and J dropped 6 bases, with 18 bases sitting between them. The CDR3 runs to 16 residues. Germline V gene sequence: CDR1 SGHAT, CDR2 FQNNGV. In DNA, the CDR3 is TGTGCCAGCAGCTTAGCAAACAGGGCCGCCTACGATGGCTACACCTTC. Protein product: CASSLANRAAYDGYTF. Combining the CDR3 with reference TRBV11-2 and TRBJ1-2 gives the whole variable domain EAGVAQSPRYKIIEKRQSVAFWCNPISGHATLYWYQQILGQGPKLLIQFQNNGVVDDSQLPKDRFSAERLKGVDSTLKIQPAKLEDSAVYLCASSLANRAAYDGYTFGSGTRLTVV.

V is TRBV6-1 and J is TRBJ2-7; possibly TRBD1 for D (6 bases). Deletions cut 7 bases from V and 4 bases from J, with 20 bases between. CDR1 and CDR2 (germline): MNHNS, SASEGT. The CDR3 has 15 amino acids. For the CDR3, the DNA is TGTGCCAGCAAAGAGTCGGTGTCAGGGGCTTACGAGCAGTACTTC. Translated, it gives CASKESVSGAYEQYF.

The rearrangement links TRBV13 to TRBJ2-5, with 13 bases fitting TRBD2. Germline V gene sequence: CDR1 PRHDT, CDR2 FYEKMQ (reference sequence). The CDR3 is 19 residues long. V trimming: 1 base; J trimming: 2 bases; junction bases outside the gene matches: 10. The CDR3 coding sequence is TGTGCCAGCAGCTTAGAGGGACTAGCGGGACCTAACTCTCAAGAGACCCAGTACTTC. Its translation is CASSLEGLAGPNSQETQYF. Filled out from reference TRBV13 and TRBJ2-5, the complete variable domain reads AAGVIQSPRHLIKEKRETATLKCYPIPRHDTVYWYQQGPGQDPQFLISFYEKMQSDKGSIPDRFSAQQFSDYHSELNMSSLELGDSALYFCASSLEGLAGPNSQETQYFGPGTRLLVL.

This clone was counted between two and nine times. The rearrangement uses TRBV2 and TRBJ2-2; D is ambiguous. With 8 bases removed from V and 4 bases from J, the gap between germline ends came to 11 bases. The length of the CDR3 is 13 residues. The V gene's germline CDR1 is SNHLY and CDR2 FYNNEI. The CDR3 reads CASSADSTGELFF. As DNA, the CDR3 is TGTGCCAGCTCCGCAGACTCCACCGGGGAGCTGTTTTTT.

As regards this clone: Other DNA variants within this sample encode the same CDR3. V gene TRBV7-9 combines with J gene TRBJ2-7; no clear D. The V and J ends lost 0 bases and 4 bases respectively, with 4 bases between them. Germline loops: CDR1 SEHNR, CDR2 FQNEAQ (reference sequence). The CDR3 spans 12 residues. CDR3 sequence (DNA): TGTGCCAGCAGCTTAGCAGAGTACGAGCAGTACTTC. It encodes CASSLAEYEQYF.

The chain links TRBV4-1 to TRBJ1-5; 7 bases agree with TRBD1. Looked up from germline, CDR1 is MGHRA and CDR2 is YSYEKL. With V trimmed by 4 bases and J by 4 bases, 7 bases remained unmatched. The CDR3 is made up of 15 amino acids. Here the CDR3 reads CASSRRDSLNQPQHF. CDR3 sequence (DNA): TGCGCCAGCAGCCGCAGGGACAGTTTAAATCAGCCCCAGCATTTT.

The chain has TRBV9 and TRBJ2-2; 8 positions agree with TRBD1. Germline V lookup: CDR1 SGDLS, CDR2 YYNGEE. The V segment lost 3 bases and the J segment 3 bases; nucleotides outside the gene matches: 7. The CDR3 spans 16 residues. The CDR3: CASSGQGRSYTGELFF. The DNA of the CDR3 is TGTGCCAGCAGCGGACAGGGGCGGTCGTACACCGGGGAGCTGTTTTTT.

J is TRBJ2-7 and V is TRBV7-9; D call uncertain. The V end lost 5 bases, the J end lost 2 bases, and 16 bases lay between the germline ends. The CDR3 is 15 residues long. The germline V gene has CDR1 SEHNR and CDR2 FQNEAQ (reference sequence). The CDR3 spells CASSNDPYGPYEQYF. The CDR3 nucleotides are TGTGCCAGCAGCAATGACCCTTACGGTCCCTACGAGCAGTACTTC. Full variable domain (rest looked up from reference TRBV7-9 and TRBJ2-7): DTGVSQNPRHKITKRGQNVTFRCDPISEHNRLYWYRQTLGQGPEFLTYFQNEAQLEKSRLLSDRFSAERPKGSFSTLEIQRTEQGDSAMYLCASSNDPYGPYEQYFGPGTRLTVT.

Comments on this clone: Additional DNA sequences in this sample encode the identical CDR3. This rearrangement joins TRBV4-3 to TRBJ1-1; TRBD1 matches 8 bases. Losses at the gene ends were 1 base for V and 5 bases for J; bases not matched to a gene: 0. CDR3 size: 13 residues. Germline CDR1 LGHNA, CDR2 YSLEER. The CDR3 DNA follows: TGCGCCAGCAGCCAAGGACAGGGGACTGAAGCTTTCTTT. Encoded protein: CASSQGQGTEAFF.

The chain couples TRBV27 to TRBJ2-7; a possible D gene is TRBD2 (5 bases). The germline V gene has CDR1 MNHEY and CDR2 SMNVEV (reference sequence). With 4 bases removed from V and 3 bases from J, the gap between germline ends came to 10 bases. The CDR3 consists of 13 residues. The CDR3, as DNA: TGTGCCAGCAGTTACGGGGAAAGCTACGAGCAGTACTTC. Translated: CASSYGESYEQYF.

The chain combines TRBV28 with TRBJ1-6; D is ambiguous. V lost 4 bases, J lost 8 bases, and 9 bases lay in between. This CDR3 has 13 amino acids. Germline loops: CDR1 MDHEN, CDR2 SYDVKM. The CDR3 DNA follows: TGTGCCAGCAGTTACCGAGGAGATTCACCCCTCCACTTT. It translates to CASSYRGDSPLHF.

The V gene is TRBV27, the J gene TRBJ1-1; D gene uncertain. Germline CDR1 MNHEY, CDR2 SMNVEV (reference sequence). The CDR3 extends over 14 amino acids. Trimming removed 2 bases at V and 5 bases at J, with 12 bases between. The CDR3 coding sequence is TGTGCCAGCAGTTTAGCTCGGACTTCGACTGAAGCTTTCTTT. Its protein is CASSLARTSTEAFF.

The chain uses TRBV14 and TRBJ2-3, with TRBD2 matching over 8 bases. Germline V gene sequence: CDR1 SGHDN, CDR2 FVKESK. The length of the CDR3 is 15 residues. J was trimmed by 0 bases and V by 4 bases; bases with no gene match: 3. CDR3 in amino acids: CASSPLAGSTDTQYF. In DNA form, the CDR3 reads TGTGCCAGCAGCCCGTTAGCGGGAAGCACAGATACGCAGTATTTT.

The chain's CDR3 is CASSYRDRGLETQYF. CDR3 DNA sequence: TGCGCCAGCAGCTACCGGGACAGGGGGCTGGAGACCCAGTACTTC. J is TRBJ2-5 and V is TRBV4-3; 12 positions match TRBD1. Germline V gene data show CDR1 as LGHNA and CDR2 as YSLEER. Trimming at V came to 5 bases and at J to 5 bases, leaving 6 bases not matched to a gene. The CDR3 totals 15 residues.

This clone was seen a single time. The chain has TRBV7-6 and TRBJ2-1; D remains ambiguous. Germline lookup yields CDR1 SGHVS and CDR2 FNYEAQ. The CDR3 runs to 13 residues. V was trimmed by 0 bases and J by 8 bases, leaving 8 bases between them. The DNA for the CDR3 is TGTGCCAGCAGCTTAGCGGGTGGGGATGAGCAGTTCTTC. This sequence encodes CASSLAGGDEQFF.

DNA for the CDR3: TGTGCCAGCAGCAACGTGTCGGGGATAACCTACGAGCAGTACTTC. It is translated as CASSNVSGITYEQYF. This chain links TRBV7-9 with TRBJ2-7, with D perhaps TRBD2 (5 bases). Trimming pared 5 bases from V and 2 bases from J, leaving 16 bases between. This CDR3 contains 15 residues. Germline CDR1 SEHNR, CDR2 FQNEAQ (reference sequence). Full variable domain (remainder filled in from reference TRBV7-9 and TRBJ2-7): DTGVSQNPRHKITKRGQNVTFRCDPISEHNRLYWYRQTLGQGPEFLTYFQNEAQLEKSRLLSDRFSAERPKGSFSTLEIQRTEQGDSAMYLCASSNVSGITYEQYFGPGTRLTVT.

The gene calls are TRBV27 and TRBJ2-7; a possible D gene is TRBD2 (5 bases). Germline CDR1 and CDR2: MNHEY and SMNVEV (reference sequence). The CDR3 is 15 residues long. V gave up 2 bases and J gave up 6 bases, with 17 bases separating them. The CDR3 region is CASSLMDGRESEQYF. DNA for the CDR3: TGTGCCAGCAGTTTAATGGACGGAAGGGAGAGCGAGCAGTACTTC.

This chain links TRBV7-9 with TRBJ2-7; 7 bases map to TRBD1. The CDR3 loop spans 13 amino acids. The J segment lost 6 bases and the V segment lost 5 bases, leaving 7 bases of the junction unmatched. Germline V gives CDR1 SEHNR, CDR2 FQNEAQ (reference sequence). The CDR3 DNA sequence: TGTGCCAGCAGCGACAGACAGGGCCGCGAGCAGTACTTC. It encodes CASSDRQGREQYF.

Worth noting for this clone: This sample includes further DNA sequences coding for the same CDR3. The chain is built from TRBV27 and TRBJ2-7; the match to TRBD1 covers 8 bases. The CDR3 totals 13 residues. V was pared by 5 bases and J by 3 bases, with 3 bases of the junction left unmatched. The germline gives CDR1 MNHEY, CDR2 SMNVEV (reference sequence). The CDR3 protein is CASSPDRGYEQYF. The CDR3 nucleotides read TGTGCCAGCAGTCCAGACAGGGGCTACGAGCAGTACTTC.

The V gene is TRBV25-1, the J gene TRBJ2-7; the match to TRBD2 covers 14 bases. V was clipped by 5 bases and J by 6 bases; unmatched bases: 9. The CDR3 is 16 residues long. Germline values: CDR1 MGHDK, CDR2 SYGVNS. The chain's CDR3 is CASSKTSGRVLGEQYF. The CDR3 region has the DNA TGTGCCAGCAGTAAGACTAGCGGGAGGGTCTTAGGCGAGCAGTACTTC.

The chain recombines TRBV30 with TRBJ2-7; 8 nucleotides line up with TRBD1. The CDR3 extends over 10 amino acids. V was clipped by 5 bases and J by 7 bases; unmatched bases: 1. Germline V lookup: CDR1 GTSNPN, CDR2 SVGIG (reference sequence). For the CDR3, the DNA is TGTGCCTGGGGGGACAGGGAGCAGTACTTC. It specifies CAWGDREQYF.

This clone was seen a single time. Distinct nucleotide sequences in the sample also encode this CDR3. The chain recombines TRBV11-2 with TRBJ2-7; D is unclear. The CDR3 has 12 amino acids. The V end lost 0 bases, the J end lost 4 bases, and 4 bases lay between the germline ends. CDR1 is SGHAT and CDR2 is FQNNGV in the germline V gene. The CDR3 sequence: CASSLDLYEQYF. CDR3 nucleotides: TGTGCCAGCAGCTTAGATCTGTACGAGCAGTACTTC.

This clone showed up just once. The chain has TRBV7-2 and TRBJ2-3, with D possibly matching TRBD2 (5 bases). Trimming pared 1 base from V and 0 bases from J, leaving 8 bases between. Germline CDR1 and CDR2: SGHTA and FQGNSA. The CDR3 totals 15 residues. In DNA form, the CDR3 reads TGTGCCAGCAGCTTAGAAGGCGGGAGCACAGATACGCAGTATTTT. Its translation: CASSLEGGSTDTQYF.

The chain joins TRBV5-6 to TRBJ2-3, with D perhaps assigned TRBD1 or TRBD2 (6 bases each). CDR3 length: 15 amino acids. V was shortened by 4 bases and J by 5 bases, with 17 bases between the two germline ends. CDR1 SGHDT and CDR2 YYEEEE come from the germline V gene. The CDR3 DNA reads TGTGCCAGCAGCCTGGTCTGGGGGGCAGGAGATACGCAGTATTTT. Amino acids: CASSLVWGAGDTQYF.